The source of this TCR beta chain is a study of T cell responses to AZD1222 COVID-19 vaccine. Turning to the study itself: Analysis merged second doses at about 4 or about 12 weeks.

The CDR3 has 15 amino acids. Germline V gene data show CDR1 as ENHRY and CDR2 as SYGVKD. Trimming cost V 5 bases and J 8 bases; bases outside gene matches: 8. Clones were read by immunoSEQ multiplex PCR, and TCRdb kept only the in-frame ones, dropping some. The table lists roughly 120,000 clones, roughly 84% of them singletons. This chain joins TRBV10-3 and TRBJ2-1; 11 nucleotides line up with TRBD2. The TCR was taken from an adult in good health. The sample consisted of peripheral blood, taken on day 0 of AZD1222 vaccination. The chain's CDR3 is CAISSSGGAFDEQFF. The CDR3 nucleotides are TGTGCCATCAGTAGTAGCGGGGGGGCATTTGATGAGCAGTTCTTC.